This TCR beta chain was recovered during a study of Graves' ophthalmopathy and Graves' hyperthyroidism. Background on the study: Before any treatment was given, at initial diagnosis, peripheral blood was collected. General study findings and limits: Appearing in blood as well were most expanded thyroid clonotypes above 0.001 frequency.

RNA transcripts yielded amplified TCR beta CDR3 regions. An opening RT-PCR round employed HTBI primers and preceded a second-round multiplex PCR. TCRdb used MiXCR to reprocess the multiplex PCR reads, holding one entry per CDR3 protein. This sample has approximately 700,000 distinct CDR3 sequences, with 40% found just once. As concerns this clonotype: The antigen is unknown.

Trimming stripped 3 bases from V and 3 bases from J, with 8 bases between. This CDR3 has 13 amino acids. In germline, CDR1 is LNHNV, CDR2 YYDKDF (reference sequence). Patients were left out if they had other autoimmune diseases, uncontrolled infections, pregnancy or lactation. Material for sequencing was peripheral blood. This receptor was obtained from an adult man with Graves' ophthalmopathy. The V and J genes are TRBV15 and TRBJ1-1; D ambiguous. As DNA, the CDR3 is TGTGCCACCAGCAGTGTGTCGGACACTGAAGCTTTCTTT. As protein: CATSSVSDTEAFF.